The entry below gives a single TCR beta chain sequence along with its context. There are 13 residues in the CDR3. This specimen comes from a study of technical replicates of blood from several donors. Assay: immunoSEQ multiplex PCR; the TCRdb copy retains only in-frame clones and omits some. The table lists about 71,000 clones, 85% to 90% of them singletons. Sequencing was performed on PBMCs. The chain uses TRBV21-1 and TRBJ1-1. TRBV21-1 is designated a pseudogene. The sequence came from a human donor in good health. Some clones in this sample may be carry-over from other donors' samples. CDR3 amino acids: CASSKARPIEAFF. The CDR3, as DNA: TGTGCCAGCAGCAAAGCGCGCCCGATTGAAGCTTTCTTT.